The TCR beta chain under discussion was sequenced for a study of cytomegalovirus exposure and HLA in healthy donors. The PCR employed 60 Vbeta primers together with 13 Jbeta primers. Sequencing was performed with immunoSEQ multiplex PCR; in TCRdb, only in-frame clones are kept and a portion is missing. The sample yields about 60,000 clones, 65% to 85% seen once. The CDR3 extends over 14 amino acids. V was clipped by 5 bases and J by 5 bases, with 13 bases between them. From germline, CDR1 is MNHEY and CDR2 SVGAGI. This sequence was found in a woman in her 30s in good health and CMV-seronegative. The sample was PBMCs. The rearrangement joins TRBV6-5 to TRBJ2-1; a possible D gene is TRBD2 (5 bases). CDR3 sequence: CASSRPAAHNEQFF. The CDR3 DNA reads TGTGCCAGCAGTCGTCCAGCGGCTCACAATGAGCAGTTCTTC.